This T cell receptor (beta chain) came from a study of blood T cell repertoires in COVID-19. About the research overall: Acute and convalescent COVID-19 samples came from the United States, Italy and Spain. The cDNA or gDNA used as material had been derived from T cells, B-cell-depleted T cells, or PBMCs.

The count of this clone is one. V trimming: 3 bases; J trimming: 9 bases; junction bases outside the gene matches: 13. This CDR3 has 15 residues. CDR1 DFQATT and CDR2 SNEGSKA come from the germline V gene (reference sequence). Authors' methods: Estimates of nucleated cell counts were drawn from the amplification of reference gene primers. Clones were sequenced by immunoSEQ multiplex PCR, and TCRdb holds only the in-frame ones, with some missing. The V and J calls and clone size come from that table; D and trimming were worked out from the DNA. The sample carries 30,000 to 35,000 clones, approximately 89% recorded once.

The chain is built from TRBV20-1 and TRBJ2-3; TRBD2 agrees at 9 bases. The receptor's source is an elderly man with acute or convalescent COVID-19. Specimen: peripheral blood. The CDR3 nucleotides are TGCAGTGCTAGTTGGCTAGCGGGACCCGCGGGGACGCAGTATTTT. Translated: CSASWLAGPAGTQYF.